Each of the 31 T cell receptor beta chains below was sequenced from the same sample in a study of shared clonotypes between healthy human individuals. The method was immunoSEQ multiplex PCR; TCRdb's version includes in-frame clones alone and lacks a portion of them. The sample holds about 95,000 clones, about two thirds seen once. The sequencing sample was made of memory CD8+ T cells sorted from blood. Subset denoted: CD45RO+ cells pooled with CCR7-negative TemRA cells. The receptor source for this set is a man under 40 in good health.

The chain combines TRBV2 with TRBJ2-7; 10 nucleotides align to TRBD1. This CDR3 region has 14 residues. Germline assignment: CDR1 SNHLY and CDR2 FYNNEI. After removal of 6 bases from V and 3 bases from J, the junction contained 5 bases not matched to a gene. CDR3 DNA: TGTGCCAGCAGCGGACAGGGGGACCTCTACGAGCAGTACTTC. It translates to CASSGQGDLYEQYF.

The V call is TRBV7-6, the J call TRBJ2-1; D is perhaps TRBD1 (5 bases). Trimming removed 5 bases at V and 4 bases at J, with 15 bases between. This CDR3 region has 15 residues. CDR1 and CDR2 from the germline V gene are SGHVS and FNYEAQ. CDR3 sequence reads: CASSTVGAGYNEQFF. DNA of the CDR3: TGTGCCAGCAGCACGGTAGGGGCCGGGTACAATGAGCAGTTCTTC.

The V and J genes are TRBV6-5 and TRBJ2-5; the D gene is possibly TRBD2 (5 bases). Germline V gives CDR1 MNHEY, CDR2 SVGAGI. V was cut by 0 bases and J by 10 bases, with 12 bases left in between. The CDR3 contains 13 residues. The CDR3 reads CASSYSFGGDQYF. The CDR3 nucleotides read TGTGCCAGCAGTTACTCTTTCGGAGGAGACCAGTACTTC.

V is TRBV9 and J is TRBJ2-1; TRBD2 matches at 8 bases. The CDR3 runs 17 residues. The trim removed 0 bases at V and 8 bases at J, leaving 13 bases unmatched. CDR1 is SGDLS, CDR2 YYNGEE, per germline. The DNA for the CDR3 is TGTGCCAGCAGCGTAGATGATGCGGGAGGCCTCCTCGATGAGCAGTTCTTC. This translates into CASSVDDAGGLLDEQFF.

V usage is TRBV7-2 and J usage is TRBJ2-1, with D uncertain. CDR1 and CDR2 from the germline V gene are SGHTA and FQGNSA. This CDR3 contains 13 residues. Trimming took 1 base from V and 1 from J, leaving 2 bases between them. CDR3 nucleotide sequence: TGTGCCAGCAGCTTAGGGTCCTACAATGAGCAGTTCTTC. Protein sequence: CASSLGSYNEQFF.

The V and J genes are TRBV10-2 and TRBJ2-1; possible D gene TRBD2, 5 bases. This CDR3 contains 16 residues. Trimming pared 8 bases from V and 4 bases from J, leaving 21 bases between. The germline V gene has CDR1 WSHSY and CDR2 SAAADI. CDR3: CASAEYRGAIYNEQFF. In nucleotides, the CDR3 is TGCGCCAGCGCAGAATATCGGGGAGCGATATACAATGAGCAGTTCTTC.

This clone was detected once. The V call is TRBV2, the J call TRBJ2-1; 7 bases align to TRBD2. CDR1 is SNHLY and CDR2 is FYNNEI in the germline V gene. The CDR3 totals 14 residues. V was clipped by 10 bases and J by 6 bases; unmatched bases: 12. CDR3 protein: CAIGRGGGLNEQFF. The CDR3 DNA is TGTGCCATCGGACGTGGGGGGGGTCTCAATGAGCAGTTCTTC.

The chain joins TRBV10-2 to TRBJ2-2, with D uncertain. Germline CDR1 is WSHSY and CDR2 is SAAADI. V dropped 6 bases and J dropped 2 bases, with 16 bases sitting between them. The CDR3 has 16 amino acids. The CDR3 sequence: CASSDMGGRNTGELFF. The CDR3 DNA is TGCGCCAGCAGCGATATGGGCGGCAGAAACACCGGGGAGCTGTTTTTT.

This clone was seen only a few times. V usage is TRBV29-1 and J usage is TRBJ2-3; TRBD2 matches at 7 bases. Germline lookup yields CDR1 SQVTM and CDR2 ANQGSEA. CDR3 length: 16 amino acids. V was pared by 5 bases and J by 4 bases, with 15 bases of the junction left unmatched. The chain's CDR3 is CSVPLAEHLYPDTQYF. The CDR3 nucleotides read TGCAGCGTTCCCCTAGCGGAGCACCTATACCCAGATACGCAGTATTTT.

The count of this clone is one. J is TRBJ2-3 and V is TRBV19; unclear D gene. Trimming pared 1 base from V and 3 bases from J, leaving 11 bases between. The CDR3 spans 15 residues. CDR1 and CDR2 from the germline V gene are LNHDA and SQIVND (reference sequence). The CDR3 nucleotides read TGTGCCAGTAGTATAGGATCCGGAAGTACAGATACGCAGTATTTT. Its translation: CASSIGSGSTDTQYF.

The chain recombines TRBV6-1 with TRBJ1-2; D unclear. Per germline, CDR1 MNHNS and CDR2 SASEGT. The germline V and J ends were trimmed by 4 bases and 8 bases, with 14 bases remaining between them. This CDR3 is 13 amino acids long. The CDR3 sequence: CASSGKFSEGYTF. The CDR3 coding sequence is TGTGCCAGCAGTGGAAAGTTTTCGGAAGGCTACACCTTC.

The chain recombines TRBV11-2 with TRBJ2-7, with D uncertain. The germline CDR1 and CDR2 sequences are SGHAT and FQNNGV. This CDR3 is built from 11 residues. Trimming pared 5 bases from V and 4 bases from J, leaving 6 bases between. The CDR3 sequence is CASSPEYEQYF. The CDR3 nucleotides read TGTGCCAGCAGCCCCGAGTACGAGCAGTACTTC.

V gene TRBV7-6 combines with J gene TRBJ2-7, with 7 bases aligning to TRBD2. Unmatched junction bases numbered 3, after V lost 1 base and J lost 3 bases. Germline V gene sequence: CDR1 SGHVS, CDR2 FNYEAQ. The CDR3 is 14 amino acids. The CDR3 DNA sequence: TGTGCCAGCAGCTTAGGAGCGGGGAGCTACGAGCAGTACTTC. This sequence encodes CASSLGAGSYEQYF.

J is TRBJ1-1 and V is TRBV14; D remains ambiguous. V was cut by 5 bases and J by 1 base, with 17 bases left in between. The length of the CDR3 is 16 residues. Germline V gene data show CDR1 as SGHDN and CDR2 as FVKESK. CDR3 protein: CASSDRPSASNTEAFF. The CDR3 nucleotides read TGTGCCAGCAGCGATCGACCGTCCGCGTCGAACACTGAAGCTTTCTTT.

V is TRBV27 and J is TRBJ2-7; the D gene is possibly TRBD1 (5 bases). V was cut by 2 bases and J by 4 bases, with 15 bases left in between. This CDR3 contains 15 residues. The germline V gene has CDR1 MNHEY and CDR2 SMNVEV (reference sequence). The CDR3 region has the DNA TGTGCCAGCAGTTTAAATGCAGGGCTAGGGTACGAGCAGTACTTC. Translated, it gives CASSLNAGLGYEQYF.

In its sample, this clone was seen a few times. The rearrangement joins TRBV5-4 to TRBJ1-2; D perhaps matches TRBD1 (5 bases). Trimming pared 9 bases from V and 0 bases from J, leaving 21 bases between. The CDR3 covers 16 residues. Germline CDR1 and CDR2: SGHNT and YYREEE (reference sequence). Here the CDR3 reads CATFAGNAQANYGYTF. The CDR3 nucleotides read TGTGCCACCTTCGCAGGGAACGCCCAAGCTAACTATGGCTACACCTTC.

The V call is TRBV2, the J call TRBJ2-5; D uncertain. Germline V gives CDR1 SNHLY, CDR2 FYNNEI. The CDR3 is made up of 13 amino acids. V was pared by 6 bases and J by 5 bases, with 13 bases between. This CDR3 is CASRTNPAETQYF. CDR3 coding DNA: TGTGCCAGCAGGACAAACCCAGCGGAGACCCAGTACTTC.

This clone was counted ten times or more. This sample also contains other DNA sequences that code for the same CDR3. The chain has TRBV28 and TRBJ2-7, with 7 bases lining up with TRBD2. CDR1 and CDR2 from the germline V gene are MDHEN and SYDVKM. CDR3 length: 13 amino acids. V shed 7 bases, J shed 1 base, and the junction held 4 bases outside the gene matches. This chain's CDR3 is CASTSGTSYEQYF. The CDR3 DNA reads TGTGCCAGCACTAGCGGCACATCCTACGAGCAGTACTTC.

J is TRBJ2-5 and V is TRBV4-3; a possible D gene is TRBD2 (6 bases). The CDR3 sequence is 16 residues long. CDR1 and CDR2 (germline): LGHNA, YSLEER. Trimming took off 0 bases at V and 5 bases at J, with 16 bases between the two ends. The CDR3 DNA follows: TGCGCCAGCAGCCAAGAAGGACCCGGGGGAACGGAGACCCAGTACTTC. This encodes CASSQEGPGGTETQYF.

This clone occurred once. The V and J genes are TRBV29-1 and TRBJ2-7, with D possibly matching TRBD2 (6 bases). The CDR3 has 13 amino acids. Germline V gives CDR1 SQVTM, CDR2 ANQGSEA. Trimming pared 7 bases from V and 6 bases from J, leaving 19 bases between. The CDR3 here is CSALGRLGTEQYF. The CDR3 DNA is TGCAGCGCCCTGGGTCGACTAGGAACCGAGCAGTACTTC.

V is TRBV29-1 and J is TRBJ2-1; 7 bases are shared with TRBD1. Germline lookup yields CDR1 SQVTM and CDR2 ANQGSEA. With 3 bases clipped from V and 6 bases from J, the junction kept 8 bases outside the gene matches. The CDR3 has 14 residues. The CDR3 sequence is CSVEGTAMVNEQFF. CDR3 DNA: TGCAGCGTTGAGGGGACAGCCATGGTCAATGAGCAGTTCTTC.

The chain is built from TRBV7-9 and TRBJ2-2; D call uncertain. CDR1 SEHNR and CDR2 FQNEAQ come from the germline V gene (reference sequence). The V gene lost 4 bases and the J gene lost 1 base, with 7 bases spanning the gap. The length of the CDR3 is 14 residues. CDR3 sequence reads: CASSSRQNTGELFF. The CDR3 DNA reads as TGTGCCAGCAGCTCCCGACAGAACACCGGGGAGCTGTTTTTT.

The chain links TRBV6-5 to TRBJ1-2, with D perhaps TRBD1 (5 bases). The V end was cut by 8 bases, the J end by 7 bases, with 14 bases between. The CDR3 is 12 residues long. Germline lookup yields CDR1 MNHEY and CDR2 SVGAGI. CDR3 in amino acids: CASFGRAGGYTF. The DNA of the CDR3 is TGTGCCAGCTTCGGCAGGGCCGGTGGCTACACCTTC.

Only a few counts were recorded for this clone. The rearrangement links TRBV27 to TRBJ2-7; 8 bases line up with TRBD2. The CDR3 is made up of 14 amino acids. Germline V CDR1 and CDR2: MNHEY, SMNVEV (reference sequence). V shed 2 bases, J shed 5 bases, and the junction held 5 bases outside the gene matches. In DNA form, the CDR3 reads TGTGCCAGCAGTTTAGGTAGCGGGACCGACGAGCAGTACTTC. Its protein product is CASSLGSGTDEQYF.

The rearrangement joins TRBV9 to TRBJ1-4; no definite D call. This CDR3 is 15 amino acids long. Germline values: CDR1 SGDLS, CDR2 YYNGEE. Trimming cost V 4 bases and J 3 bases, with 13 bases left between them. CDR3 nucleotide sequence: TGTGCCAGCAGCAACCACAGAGGGCCTAATGAAAAACTGTTTTTT. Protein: CASSNHRGPNEKLFF.

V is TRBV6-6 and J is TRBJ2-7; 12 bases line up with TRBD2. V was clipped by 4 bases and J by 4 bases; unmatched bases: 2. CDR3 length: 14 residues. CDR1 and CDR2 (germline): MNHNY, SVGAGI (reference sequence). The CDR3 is CASSSTSGSYEQYF. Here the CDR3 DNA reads TGTGCCAGCAGTTCGACTAGCGGGAGTTACGAGCAGTACTTC.

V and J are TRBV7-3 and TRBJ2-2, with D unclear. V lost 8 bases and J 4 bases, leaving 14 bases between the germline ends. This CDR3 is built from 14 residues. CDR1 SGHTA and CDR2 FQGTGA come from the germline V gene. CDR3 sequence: CASSSGVATGELFF. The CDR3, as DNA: TGTGCCAGCTCCTCCGGCGTTGCCACCGGGGAGCTGTTTTTT.

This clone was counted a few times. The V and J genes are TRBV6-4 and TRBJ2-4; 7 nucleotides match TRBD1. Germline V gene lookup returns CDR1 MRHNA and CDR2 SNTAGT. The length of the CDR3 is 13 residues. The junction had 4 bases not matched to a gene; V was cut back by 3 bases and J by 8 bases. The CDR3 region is CASSEKDRDIQYF. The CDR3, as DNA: TGTGCCAGCAGTGAAAAAGACAGGGACATTCAGTACTTC.

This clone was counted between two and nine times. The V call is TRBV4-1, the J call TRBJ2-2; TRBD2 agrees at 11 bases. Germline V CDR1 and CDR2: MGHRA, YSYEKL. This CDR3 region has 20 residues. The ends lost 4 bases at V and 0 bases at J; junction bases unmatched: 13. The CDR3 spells CASSPIGLAGGQANTGELFF. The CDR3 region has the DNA TGCGCCAGCAGCCCGATCGGGCTAGCGGGAGGCCAGGCGAACACCGGGGAGCTGTTTTTT.

The CDR3 sequence: CASSFGGVGNTIYF. The CDR3 nucleotides read TGTGCCAGCAGTTTCGGGGGAGTAGGAAACACCATATATTTT. V usage is TRBV28 and J usage is TRBJ1-3; possible D gene TRBD1, 5 bases. CDR1 and CDR2 from the germline V gene are MDHEN and SYDVKM. This CDR3 region has 14 residues. Between the trimmed V and J ends, which lost 3 bases and 4 bases, there was a span of 10 bases.

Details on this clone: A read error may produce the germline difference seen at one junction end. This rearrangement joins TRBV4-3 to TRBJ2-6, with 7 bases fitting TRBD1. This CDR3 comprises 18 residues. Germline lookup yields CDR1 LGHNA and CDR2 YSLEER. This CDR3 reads CASSQVGDYRGGANVLTF. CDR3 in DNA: TGCGCCAGCAGCCAAGTGGGGGATTACAGGGGTGGGGCCAACGTTCTGACTTTC.